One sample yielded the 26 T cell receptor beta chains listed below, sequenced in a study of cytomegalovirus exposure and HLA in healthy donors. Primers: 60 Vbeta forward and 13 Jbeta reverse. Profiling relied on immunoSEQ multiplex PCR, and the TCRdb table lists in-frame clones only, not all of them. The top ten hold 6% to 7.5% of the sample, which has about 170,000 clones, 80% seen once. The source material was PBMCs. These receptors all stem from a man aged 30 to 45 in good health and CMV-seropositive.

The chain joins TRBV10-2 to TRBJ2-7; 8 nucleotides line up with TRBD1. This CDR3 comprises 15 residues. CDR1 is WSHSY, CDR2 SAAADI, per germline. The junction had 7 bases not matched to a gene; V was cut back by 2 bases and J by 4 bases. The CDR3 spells CASSELSGGRYEQYF. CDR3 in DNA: TGCGCCAGCAGTGAGCTGTCAGGGGGCAGGTACGAGCAGTACTTC.

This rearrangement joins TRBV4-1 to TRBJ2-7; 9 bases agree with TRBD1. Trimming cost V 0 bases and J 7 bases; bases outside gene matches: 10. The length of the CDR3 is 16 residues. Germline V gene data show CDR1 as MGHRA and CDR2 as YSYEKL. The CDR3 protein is CASSQDRDRTGEEQYF. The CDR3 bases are TGCGCCAGCAGCCAAGATAGAGACCGGACAGGGGAAGAGCAGTACTTC.

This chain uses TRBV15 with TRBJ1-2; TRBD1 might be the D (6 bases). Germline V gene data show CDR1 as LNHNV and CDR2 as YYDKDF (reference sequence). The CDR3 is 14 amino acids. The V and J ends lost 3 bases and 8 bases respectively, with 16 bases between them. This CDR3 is CATSSISRGGGYTF. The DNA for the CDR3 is TGTGCCACCAGCAGTATTTCCAGGGGCGGCGGCTACACCTTC. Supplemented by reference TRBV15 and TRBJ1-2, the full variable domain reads DAMVIQNPRYQVTQFGKPVTLSCSQTLNHNVMYWYQQKSSQAPKLLFHYYDKDFNNEADTPDNFQSRRPNTSFCFLDIRSPGLGDTAMYLCATSSISRGGGYTFGSGTRLTVV.

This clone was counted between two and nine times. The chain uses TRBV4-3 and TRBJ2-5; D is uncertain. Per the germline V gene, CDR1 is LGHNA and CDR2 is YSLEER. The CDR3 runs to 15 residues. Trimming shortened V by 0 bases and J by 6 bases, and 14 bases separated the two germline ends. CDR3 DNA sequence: TGCGCCAGCAGCCAAGATCTAGGAGACCTCCAGACCCAGTACTTC. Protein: CASSQDLGDLQTQYF.

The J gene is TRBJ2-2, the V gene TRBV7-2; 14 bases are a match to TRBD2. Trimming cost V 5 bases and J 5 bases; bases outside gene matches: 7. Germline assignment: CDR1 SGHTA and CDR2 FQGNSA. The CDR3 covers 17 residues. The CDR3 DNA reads TGTGCCAGCAGCATTGGACTAGCGGGGGGTAGGACCGGGGAGCTGTTTTTT. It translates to CASSIGLAGGRTGELFF.

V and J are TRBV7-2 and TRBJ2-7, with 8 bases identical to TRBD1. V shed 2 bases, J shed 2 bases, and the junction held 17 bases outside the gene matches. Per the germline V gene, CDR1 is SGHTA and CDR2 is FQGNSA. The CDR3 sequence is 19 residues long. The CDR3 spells CASSLPPIGQGAIPYEQYF. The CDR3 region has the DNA TGTGCCAGCAGCTTACCCCCCATCGGACAGGGCGCGATCCCCTACGAGCAGTACTTC.

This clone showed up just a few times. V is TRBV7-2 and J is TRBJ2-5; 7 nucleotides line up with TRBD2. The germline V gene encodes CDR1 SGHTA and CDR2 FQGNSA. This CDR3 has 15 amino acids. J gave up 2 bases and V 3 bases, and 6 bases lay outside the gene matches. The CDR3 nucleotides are TGTGCCAGCAGCTTGCTAGCGGCAGGTCAAGAGACCCAGTACTTC. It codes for CASSLLAAGQETQYF. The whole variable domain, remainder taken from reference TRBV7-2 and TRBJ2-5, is GAGVSQSPSNKVTEKGKDVELRCDPISGHTALYWYRQSLGQGLEFLIYFQGNSAPDKSGLPSDRFSAERTGGSVSTLTIQRTQQEDSAVYLCASSLLAAGQETQYFGPGTRLLVL.

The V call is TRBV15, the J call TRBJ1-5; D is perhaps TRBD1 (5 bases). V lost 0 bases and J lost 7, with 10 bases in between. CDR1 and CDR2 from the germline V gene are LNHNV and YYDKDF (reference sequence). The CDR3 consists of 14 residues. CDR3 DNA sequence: TGTGCCACCAGCAGAGAGGGAGGGGCGCAGCCCCAGCATTTT. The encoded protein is CATSREGGAQPQHF. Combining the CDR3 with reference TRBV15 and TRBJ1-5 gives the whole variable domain DAMVIQNPRYQVTQFGKPVTLSCSQTLNHNVMYWYQQKSSQAPKLLFHYYDKDFNNEADTPDNFQSRRPNTSFCFLDIRSPGLGDTAMYLCATSREGGAQPQHFGDGTRLSIL.

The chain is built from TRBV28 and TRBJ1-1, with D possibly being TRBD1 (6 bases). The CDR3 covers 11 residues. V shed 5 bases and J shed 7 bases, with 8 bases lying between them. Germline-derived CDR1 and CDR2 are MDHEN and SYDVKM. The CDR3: CASSGDIEAFF. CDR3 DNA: TGTGCCAGCAGTGGGGACATTGAAGCTTTCTTT.

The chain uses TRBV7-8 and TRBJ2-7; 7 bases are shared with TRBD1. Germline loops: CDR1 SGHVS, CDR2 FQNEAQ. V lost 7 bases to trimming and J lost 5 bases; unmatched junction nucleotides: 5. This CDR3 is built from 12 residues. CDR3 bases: TGTGCCAGCACCATACAGGGGCACGAGCAGTACTTC. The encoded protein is CASTIQGHEQYF.

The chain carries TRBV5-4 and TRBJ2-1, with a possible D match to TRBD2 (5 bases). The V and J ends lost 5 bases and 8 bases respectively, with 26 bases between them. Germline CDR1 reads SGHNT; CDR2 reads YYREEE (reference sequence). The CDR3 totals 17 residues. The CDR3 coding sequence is TGTGCCAGCAGTACCCGCGGAGTTAAAGCGGCTTTCCATGAGCAGTTCTTC. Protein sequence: CASSTRGVKAAFHEQFF.

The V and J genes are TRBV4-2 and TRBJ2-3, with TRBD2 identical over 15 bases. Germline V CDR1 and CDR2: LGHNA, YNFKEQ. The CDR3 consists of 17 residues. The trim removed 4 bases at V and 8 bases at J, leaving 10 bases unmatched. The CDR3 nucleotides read TGTGCCAGCAGCCTGGGACTAGCGGGGGGAGGGGAGGGTACGCAGTATTTT. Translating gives CASSLGLAGGGEGTQYF.

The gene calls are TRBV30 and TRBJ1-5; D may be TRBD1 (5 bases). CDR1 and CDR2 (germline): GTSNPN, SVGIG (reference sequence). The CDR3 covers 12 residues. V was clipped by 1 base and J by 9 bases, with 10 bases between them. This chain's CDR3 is CAWSEAGRPQHF. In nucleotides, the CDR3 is TGTGCCTGGAGTGAGGCGGGGCGGCCCCAGCATTTT.

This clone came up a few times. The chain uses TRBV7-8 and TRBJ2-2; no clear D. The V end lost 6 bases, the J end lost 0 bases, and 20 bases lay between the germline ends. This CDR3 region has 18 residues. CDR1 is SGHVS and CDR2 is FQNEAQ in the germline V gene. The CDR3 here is CASSNGFLRTTNTGELFF. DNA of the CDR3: TGTGCCAGCAGTAACGGATTTCTCCGAACTACGAACACCGGGGAGCTGTTTTTT.

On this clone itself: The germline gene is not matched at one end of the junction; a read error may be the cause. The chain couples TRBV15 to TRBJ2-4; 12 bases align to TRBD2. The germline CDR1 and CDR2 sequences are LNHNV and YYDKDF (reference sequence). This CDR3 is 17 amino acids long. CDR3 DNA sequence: TGTGCCACCGCGACGGGGGCTAGCGGGAGGGCCAGAAACATTCAGTACTTC. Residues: CATATGASGRARNIQYF.

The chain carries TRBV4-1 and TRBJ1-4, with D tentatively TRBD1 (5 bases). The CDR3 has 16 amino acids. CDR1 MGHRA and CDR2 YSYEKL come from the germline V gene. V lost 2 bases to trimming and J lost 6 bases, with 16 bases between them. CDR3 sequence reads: CASSQTLRQFYEKLFF. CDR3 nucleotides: TGCGCCAGCAGCCAAACCCTCCGACAGTTCTATGAAAAACTGTTTTTT.

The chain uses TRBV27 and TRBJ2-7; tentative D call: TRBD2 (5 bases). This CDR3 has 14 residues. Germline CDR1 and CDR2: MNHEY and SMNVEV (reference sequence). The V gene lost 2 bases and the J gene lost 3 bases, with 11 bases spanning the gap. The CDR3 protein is CASSLVRDHYEQYF. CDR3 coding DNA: TGTGCCAGCAGTTTAGTTCGGGATCACTACGAGCAGTACTTC.

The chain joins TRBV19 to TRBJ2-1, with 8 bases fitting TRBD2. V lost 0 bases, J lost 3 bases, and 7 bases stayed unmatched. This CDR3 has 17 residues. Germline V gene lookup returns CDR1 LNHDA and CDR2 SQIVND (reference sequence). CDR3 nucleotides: TGTGCCAGTAGTATAGATGACCCCGGGAGGGTCTACAATGAGCAGTTCTTC. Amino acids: CASSIDDPGRVYNEQFF.

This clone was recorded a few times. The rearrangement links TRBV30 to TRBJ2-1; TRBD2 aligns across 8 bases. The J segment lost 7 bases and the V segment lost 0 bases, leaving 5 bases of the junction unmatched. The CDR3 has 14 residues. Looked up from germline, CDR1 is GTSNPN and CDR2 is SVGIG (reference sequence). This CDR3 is CAWSVFGRANEQFF. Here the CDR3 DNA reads TGTGCCTGGAGTGTGTTCGGGAGGGCGAATGAGCAGTTCTTC.

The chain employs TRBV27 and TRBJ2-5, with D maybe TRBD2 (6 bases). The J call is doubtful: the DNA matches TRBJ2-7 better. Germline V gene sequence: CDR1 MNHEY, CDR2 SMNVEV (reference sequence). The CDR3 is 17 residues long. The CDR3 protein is CASSPSAGNLWSYEQYF. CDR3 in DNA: TGTGCCAGCAGTCCATCCGCGGGGAATCTCTGGAGCTACGAGCAGTACTTC.

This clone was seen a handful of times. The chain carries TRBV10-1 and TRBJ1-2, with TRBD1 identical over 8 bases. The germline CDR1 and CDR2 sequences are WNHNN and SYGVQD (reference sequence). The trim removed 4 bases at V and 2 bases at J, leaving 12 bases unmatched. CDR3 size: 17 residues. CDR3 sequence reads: CASSVLRTGQENYGYTF. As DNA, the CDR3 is TGCGCCAGCAGTGTTCTTCGGACGGGACAGGAAAACTATGGCTACACCTTC.

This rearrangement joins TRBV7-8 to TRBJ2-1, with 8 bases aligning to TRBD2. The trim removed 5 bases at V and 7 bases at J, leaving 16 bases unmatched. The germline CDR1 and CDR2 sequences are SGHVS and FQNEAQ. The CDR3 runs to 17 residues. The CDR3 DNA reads TGTGCCAGCAGCCATGCTTTGGCGGGAGGTATCATGAATGAGCAGTTCTTC. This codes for CASSHALAGGIMNEQFF.

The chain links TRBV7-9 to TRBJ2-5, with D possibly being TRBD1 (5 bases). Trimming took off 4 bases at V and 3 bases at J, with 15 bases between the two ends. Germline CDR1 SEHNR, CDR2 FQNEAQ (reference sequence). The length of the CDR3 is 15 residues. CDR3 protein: CASSSTTVQEETQYF. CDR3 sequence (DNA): TGTGCCAGCAGCTCCACGACAGTTCAAGAAGAGACCCAGTACTTC.

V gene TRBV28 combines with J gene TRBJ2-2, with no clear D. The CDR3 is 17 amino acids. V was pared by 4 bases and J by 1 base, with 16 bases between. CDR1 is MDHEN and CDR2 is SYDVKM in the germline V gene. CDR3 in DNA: TGTGCCAGCAGTTCATCCCCCCCGGCAGGGAACACCGGGGAGCTGTTTTTT. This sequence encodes CASSSSPPAGNTGELFF. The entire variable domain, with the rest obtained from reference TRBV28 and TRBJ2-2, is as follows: DVKVTQSSRYLVKRTGEKVFLECVQDMDHENMFWYRQDPGLGLRLIYFSYDVKMKEKGDIPEGYSVSREKKERFSLILESASTNQTSMYLCASSSSPPAGNTGELFFGEGSRLTVL.

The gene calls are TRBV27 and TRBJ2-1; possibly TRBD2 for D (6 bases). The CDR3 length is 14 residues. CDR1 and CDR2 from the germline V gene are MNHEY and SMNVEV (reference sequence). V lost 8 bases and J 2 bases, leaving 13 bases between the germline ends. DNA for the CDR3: TGTGCCAGCGGAGGGCAGCGCACCTACAATGAGCAGTTCTTC. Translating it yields CASGGQRTYNEQFF.

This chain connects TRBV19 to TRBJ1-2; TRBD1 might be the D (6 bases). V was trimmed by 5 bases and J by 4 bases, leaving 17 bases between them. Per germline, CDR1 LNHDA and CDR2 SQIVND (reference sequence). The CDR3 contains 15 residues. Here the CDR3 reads CASSSQGRGGYGYTF. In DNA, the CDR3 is TGTGCCAGTAGTTCTCAGGGGCGAGGGGGCTATGGCTACACCTTC.